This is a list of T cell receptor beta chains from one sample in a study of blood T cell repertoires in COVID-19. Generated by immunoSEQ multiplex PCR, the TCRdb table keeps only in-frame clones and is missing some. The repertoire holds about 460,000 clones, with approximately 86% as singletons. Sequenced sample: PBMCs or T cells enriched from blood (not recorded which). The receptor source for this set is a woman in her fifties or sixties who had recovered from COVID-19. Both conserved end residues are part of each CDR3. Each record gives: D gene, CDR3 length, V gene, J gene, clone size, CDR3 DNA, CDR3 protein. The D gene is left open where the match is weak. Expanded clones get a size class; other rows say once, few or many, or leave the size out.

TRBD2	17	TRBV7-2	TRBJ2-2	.	TGTGCCAGCAGCCCCTCTAGCGGGGGTACGAACACCGGGGAGCTGTTTTTT	CASSPSSGGTNTGELFF
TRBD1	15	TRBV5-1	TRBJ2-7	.	TGCGCCAGCAGCTTGGGGGGGACAGCCGCCTACGAGCAGTACTTC	CASSLGGTAAYEQYF
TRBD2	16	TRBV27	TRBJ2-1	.	TGTGCCAGCAGTTTATGGCTAGCGGGGGGATACAATGAGCAGTTCTTC	CASSLWLAGGYNEQFF
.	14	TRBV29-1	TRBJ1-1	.	TGCAGCGTTCATCCCCAGGAAATGAACACTGAAGCTTTCTTT	CSVHPQEMNTEAFF
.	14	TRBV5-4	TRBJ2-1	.	TGTGCCAGCAGCTTGTGGCAGGGGTTCCATGAGCAGTTCTTC	CASSLWQGFHEQFF
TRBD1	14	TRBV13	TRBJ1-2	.	TGTGCCAGCAGCTCGACCAGGACAGGGTTCGGCTACACCTTC	CASSSTRTGFGYTF
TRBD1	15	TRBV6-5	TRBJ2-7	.	TGTGCCAGCAGTATGCTGACAGGGGGGTCCTACGAGCAGTACTTC	CASSMLTGGSYEQYF
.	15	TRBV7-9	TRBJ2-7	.	TGTGCCAGCAGCCCTACGGGAGGGGGCGGTTACGAGCAGTACTTC	CASSPTGGGGYEQYF
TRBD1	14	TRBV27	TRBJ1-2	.	TGTGCCAGCAGACCATGGGACAGGTCCTATGGCTACACCTTC	CASRPWDRSYGYTF
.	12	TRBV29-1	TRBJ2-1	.	TGCAGCGTTGAAACCCTACAGGGAAGACAGTTCTTC	CSVETLQGRQFF
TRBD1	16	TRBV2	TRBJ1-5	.	TGTGCCAGCAGTCAAGAGACAGGGGTGCGCAATCAGCCCCAGCATTTT	CASSQETGVRNQPQHF
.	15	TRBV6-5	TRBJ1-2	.	TGTGCCAGCAGGCCCACGGGACAACCTAACTATGGCTACACCTTC	CASRPTGQPNYGYTF
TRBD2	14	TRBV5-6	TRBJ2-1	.	TGTGCCAGCAGCCTCCGACTAGCGGGGAGAGAGGAGTTCTTC	CASSLRLAGREEFF
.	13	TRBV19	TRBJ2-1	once	TGTGCCAGTAGCGGGAGCTCCTACAATGAGCAGTTCTTC	CASSGSSYNEQFF
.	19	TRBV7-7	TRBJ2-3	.	TGTGCTAGCAGCCCAGTGGGGGGTGGTAGAGAGCCCAGCACAGATACGCAGTATTTT	CASSPVGGGREPSTDTQYF
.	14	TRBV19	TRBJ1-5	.	TGTGCCAGTACTAAACGGGTAAACAATCAGCCCCAGCATTTT	CASTKRVNNQPQHF
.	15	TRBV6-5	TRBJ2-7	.	TGTGCCAGCAGTTCCGCGGGCCTTGGGGGGTACGAGCAGTACTTC	CASSSAGLGGYEQYF
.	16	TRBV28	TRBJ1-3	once	TGTGCCAGCAGTCAACCGGGACTGCCCTCTGGAAACACCATATATTTT	CASSQPGLPSGNTIYF
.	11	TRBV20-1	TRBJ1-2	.	TGCAGTGCCCACAGTACTCAGGGCTACACCTTC	CSAHSTQGYTF
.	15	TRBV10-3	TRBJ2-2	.	TGTGCCATCTTAAAGGGGCACCTCCGGGCCGGGGAGCTGTTTTTT	CAILKGHLRAGELFF
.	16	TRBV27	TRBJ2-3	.	TGTGCCAGCAGAACGCCGACAGGATCTGCCACAGATACGCAGTATTTT	CASRTPTGSATDTQYF
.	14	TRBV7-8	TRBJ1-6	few	TGTGCCAGCAGCTTAGATCGGGGAAATTCACCCCTCCACTTT	CASSLDRGNSPLHF
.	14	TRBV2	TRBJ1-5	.	TGTGCCAGCAGTGTGGGCCAGTCCCATCAGCCCCAGCATTTT	CASSVGQSHQPQHF
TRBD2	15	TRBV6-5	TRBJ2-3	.	TGTGCCAGCAGCCCGACTAGCGGGGGGGCGGATACGCAGTATTTT	CASSPTSGGADTQYF
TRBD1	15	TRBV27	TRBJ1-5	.	TGTGCCAGCAGTTCATGGACAGGGGGCGATCAGCCCCAGCATTTT	CASSSWTGGDQPQHF
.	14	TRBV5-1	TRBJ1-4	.	TGCGCCAGCAGCTTGGCTAGGGGTGGTGAAAAACTGTTTTTT	CASSLARGGEKLFF
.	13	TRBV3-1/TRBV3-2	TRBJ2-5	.	TGTGCCAGCAGATGGACTATAGAAGAGACCCAGTACTTC	CASRWTIEETQYF
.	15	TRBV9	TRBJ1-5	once	TGTGCCAGCAGCGTAGGCCCTACGGGGGATCAGCCCCAGCATTTT	CASSVGPTGDQPQHF
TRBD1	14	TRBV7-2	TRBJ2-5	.	TGTGCCAGCAGCTATGGACAGGGCGGAGAGACCCAGTACTTC	CASSYGQGGETQYF
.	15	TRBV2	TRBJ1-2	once	TGTGCCAGCAGCGTCACAGGCTCTCCCTTTTATGGCTACACCTTC	CASSVTGSPFYGYTF
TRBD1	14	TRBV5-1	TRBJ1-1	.	TGCGCCAGCAGGGTGACAGGGGTCGACACTGAAGCTTTCTTT	CASRVTGVDTEAFF